The 9 T cell receptor beta chains below were found in one sample sequenced in a study of blood T cell repertoires in COVID-19 (dated by TCRdb to the early 2020s). Receptors were amplified or captured by the immunoSEQ multiplex PCR assay. Entries here come from immuneACCESS through TCRdb and include only in-frame sequences with V and J called. Some clones fail to appear in such tables; in the studies checked, an unresolved V gene covers under half of the shortfall, and the cause of the remainder is unknown. Within this sample are about 130,000 clones, with about 88% of them counted one time only. 2.3% of the sample lies in the top ten. Specimen: PBMCs or T cells enriched from blood (not recorded which). These receptors all stem from a woman aged 50 to 60 who had recovered from COVID-19.

This chain's CDR3 is CASSGTGEGGYTF. CDR3 DNA sequence: TGTGCCAGCAGTGGGACAGGGGAAGGTGGCTACACCTTC. The chain has TRBV27 and TRBJ1-2; 10 bases match TRBD1. V gave up 5 bases and J gave up 7 bases; unmatched junction bases: 4. The CDR3 is 13 residues long. CDR1 and CDR2 from the germline V gene are MNHEY and SMNVEV (reference sequence).

V is TRBV5-1 and J is TRBJ2-1; no reliable D call. The CDR3 runs 13 residues. V lost 3 bases and J lost 3, with 7 bases in between. The germline CDR1 and CDR2 sequences are SGHRS and YFSETQ. CDR3: CASSSNNYNEQFF. Written as DNA, the CDR3 is TGCGCCAGCAGCTCGAACAACTACAATGAGCAGTTCTTC.

The gene calls are TRBV18 and TRBJ2-1, with 8 positions matching TRBD1. This CDR3 has 15 amino acids. J gave up 6 bases and V 2 bases, and 6 bases lay outside the gene matches. Germline V gene data show CDR1 as KGHSH and CDR2 as LQKENI. The DNA for the CDR3 is TGTGCCAGCTCACCAGTTGAAGGGACAGGCAATGAGCAGTTCTTC. Translation gives CASSPVEGTGNEQFF.

This sequence joins TRBV7-2 and TRBJ1-3; a weak D match, TRBD1 (6 bases). The V end lost 5 bases, the J end lost 3 bases, and 17 bases lay between the germline ends. Germline CDR1 SGHTA, CDR2 FQGNSA. The CDR3 has 16 residues. CDR3 sequence reads: CASSPRWGQIGNTIYF. In nucleotides, the CDR3 is TGTGCCAGCAGCCCACGGTGGGGGCAAATTGGAAACACCATATATTTT.

This clone showed up just once. The chain is built from TRBV10-2 and TRBJ2-7; 11 nucleotides align to TRBD2. The CDR3 is made up of 17 amino acids. Germline V gene sequence: CDR1 WSHSY, CDR2 SAAADI. Unmatched junction bases numbered 10, after V lost 0 bases and J lost 6 bases. The DNA of the CDR3 is TGCGCCAGCAGTGAGTCGAATGATCCTAGCGGGGGGAGCGAGCAGTACTTC. Translated: CASSESNDPSGGSEQYF.

The chain carries TRBV5-1 and TRBJ2-3; 10 nucleotides match TRBD1. V shed 5 bases, J shed 0 bases, and the junction held 12 bases outside the gene matches. The CDR3 extends over 18 amino acids. CDR1 and CDR2 from the germline V gene are SGHRS and YFSETQ. The CDR3 loop is CASRPRDRGLGSTDTQYF. DNA of the CDR3: TGCGCCAGCAGGCCACGGGACAGGGGATTAGGGAGCACAGATACGCAGTATTTT.

This clone has a handful of counts. The chain employs TRBV6-5 and TRBJ2-2, with 10 bases identical to TRBD1. CDR3 size: 16 residues. With 2 bases clipped from V and 3 bases from J, the junction kept 3 bases outside the gene matches. In germline, CDR1 is MNHEY, CDR2 SVGAGI. CDR3 region: CASSYAGQGYTGELFF. Written as DNA, the CDR3 is TGTGCCAGCAGTTACGCGGGACAGGGGTACACCGGGGAGCTGTTTTTT.

This chain joins TRBV18 and TRBJ1-1; tentatively, D is TRBD1 (5 bases). There are 14 residues in the CDR3. Trimming removed 4 bases at V and 1 base at J, with 10 bases between. CDR1 is KGHSH and CDR2 is LQKENI in the germline V gene. CDR3 coding DNA: TGTGCCAGCTCACAAGACACAGGGAACACTGAAGCTTTCTTT. Translation: CASSQDTGNTEAFF. The whole variable domain, filled in from reference TRBV18 and TRBJ1-1, reads NAGVMQNPRHLVRRRGQEARLRCSPMKGHSHVYWYRQLPEEGLKFMVYLQKENIIDESGMPKERFSAEFPKEGPSILRIQQVVRGDSAAYFCASSQDTGNTEAFFGQGTRLTVV.

CDR3 nucleotide sequence: TGTGCCACCGCAACTAGCGGGAGTTACAATGAGCAGTTCTTC. Translating it yields CATATSGSYNEQFF. The rearrangement links TRBV6-6 to TRBJ2-1, with 11 positions matching TRBD2. J gave up 4 bases and V 10 bases, and 6 bases lay outside the gene matches. CDR3 length equals 14 residues. Germline V gene data show CDR1 as MNHNY and CDR2 as SVGAGI (reference sequence).